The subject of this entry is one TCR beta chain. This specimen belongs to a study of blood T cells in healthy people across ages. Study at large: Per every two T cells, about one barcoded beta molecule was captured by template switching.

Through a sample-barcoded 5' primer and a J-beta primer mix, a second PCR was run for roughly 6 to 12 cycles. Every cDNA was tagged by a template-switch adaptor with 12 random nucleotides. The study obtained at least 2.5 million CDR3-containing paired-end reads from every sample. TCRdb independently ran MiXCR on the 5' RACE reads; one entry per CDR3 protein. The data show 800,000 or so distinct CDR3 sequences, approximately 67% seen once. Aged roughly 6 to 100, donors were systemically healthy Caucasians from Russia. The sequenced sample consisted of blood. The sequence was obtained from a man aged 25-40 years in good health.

The DNA for the CDR3 is TGTGCCAGCTCGCCCATGACTAGCGGGTTATACAATGAGCAGTTCTTC. It encodes CASSPMTSGLYNEQFF. The chain uses TRBV18 and TRBJ2-1; 10 bases are shared with TRBD2. The CDR3 extends over 16 amino acids. V shed 6 bases and J 4 bases; nucleotides not matched to a gene: 9. Germline V gene data show CDR1 as KGHSH and CDR2 as LQKENI. Full variable domain (outside the CDR3, taken from reference TRBV18 and TRBJ2-1): NAGVMQNPRHLVRRRGQEARLRCSPMKGHSHVYWYRQLPEEGLKFMVYLQKENIIDESGMPKERFSAEFPKEGPSILRIQQVVRGDSAAYFCASSPMTSGLYNEQFFGPGTRLTVL.